Listed below are T cell receptor beta chains from one sample, sequenced in a study of glioma-infiltrating T cells. One entry per CDR3 protein, called by TCRdb with MiXCR from the multiplex PCR reads. The table lists about 210,000 distinct CDR3 sequences, over 25% of them singletons. Sequenced sample: glioma tissue, nonneoplastic brain tissue, or PBMCs (not recorded which). These receptor sequences come from a human donor with low-grade glioma or glioblastoma, undergoing nonglioma brain surgery, or in good health (not recorded which). CDR3s leave out the opening cysteine and the closing phenylalanine or tryptophan.

v_gene	j_gene	CDR3aa
TRBV27	TRBJ2-1	ARKPPLGNEQF
TRBV7-9	TRBJ2-2	AGQTGLGTGELF
TRBV20-1	TRBJ1-1	SARPWDRGFGAEAF
TRBV19	TRBJ1-2	ASSIYRGDRMGYI
TRBV27	TRBJ2-7	ASSLNGGSDYEQY
TRBV7-9	TRBJ1-2	ASSLISGAPT
TRBV5-1	TRBJ2-3	ASSDGGASTDTQY
TRBV28	TRBJ2-1	ASGIVTTSAYNEQF
TRBV4-3	TRBJ2-3	ASSQGTDRGRKDTQY
TRBV19	TRBJ1-2	ASSIWQGDYRYT
TRBV6-1	TRBJ1-2	ASSPPRPANYGSP
TRBV27	TRBJ2-3	ASRELAGVRGQY
TRBV19	TRBJ1-2	ASSSDTNYGYT
TRBV12-3/TRBV12-4	TRBJ2-3	ATKWGSAGDTQY
TRBV7-9	TRBJ1-3	ASSLEEARSGNTIY
TRBV6-2/TRBV6-3	TRBJ1-2	ASSYGGDTARTGYT
TRBV27	TRBJ2-3	ASGPTTDTQD
TRBV29-1	TRBJ1-4	SVEDTRVAGEKLF
TRBV9	TRBJ1-1	ASSIEGGTEAF
TRBV2	TRBJ2-7	ASSGGRTSYEQY
TRBV7-2	TRBJ1-3	ASSLHPSSGNTIY
TRBV28	TRBJ2-3	ASTIAGIPTDTQY
TRBV29-1	TRBJ2-7	SVGLAVFNEQY
TRBV15	TRBJ2-3	ATSRTTGGMTDTQY
TRBV7-2	TRBJ1-4	ASSLAGQGWEKLF
TRBV7-3	TRBJ2-3	ASSSPEGLLHGTDTQY
TRBV6-1	TRBJ2-7	ASSSAGIHYEQY
TRBV29-1	TRBJ2-5	SVDLAGVDQETQY
TRBV14	TRBJ2-7	ASSLLAGQPYEQY
TRBV28	TRBJ1-4	ASSLVTEVAKLF
TRBV7-2	TRBJ2-1	ASSWTSGRGRGNEQF
TRBV20-1	TRBJ2-5	SAVWSGGETQY
TRBV6-2/TRBV6-3	TRBJ1-5	ASSLASNQPQH